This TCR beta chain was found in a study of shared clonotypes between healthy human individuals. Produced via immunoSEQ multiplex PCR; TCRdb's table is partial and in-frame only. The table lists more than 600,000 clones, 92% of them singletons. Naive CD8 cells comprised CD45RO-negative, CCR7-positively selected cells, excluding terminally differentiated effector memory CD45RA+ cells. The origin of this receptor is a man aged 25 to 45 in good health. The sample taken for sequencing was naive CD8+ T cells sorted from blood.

In DNA form, the CDR3 reads TGCAGCGTTGAAGATCAGGGGTTGGGGAACTATGGCTACACCTTC. Amino acids: CSVEDQGLGNYGYTF. The chain joins TRBV29-1 to TRBJ1-2; D is perhaps TRBD1 (6 bases). The CDR3 contains 15 residues. V lost 0 bases to trimming and J lost 2 bases, with 13 bases between them. Germline assignment: CDR1 SQVTM and CDR2 ANQGSEA.